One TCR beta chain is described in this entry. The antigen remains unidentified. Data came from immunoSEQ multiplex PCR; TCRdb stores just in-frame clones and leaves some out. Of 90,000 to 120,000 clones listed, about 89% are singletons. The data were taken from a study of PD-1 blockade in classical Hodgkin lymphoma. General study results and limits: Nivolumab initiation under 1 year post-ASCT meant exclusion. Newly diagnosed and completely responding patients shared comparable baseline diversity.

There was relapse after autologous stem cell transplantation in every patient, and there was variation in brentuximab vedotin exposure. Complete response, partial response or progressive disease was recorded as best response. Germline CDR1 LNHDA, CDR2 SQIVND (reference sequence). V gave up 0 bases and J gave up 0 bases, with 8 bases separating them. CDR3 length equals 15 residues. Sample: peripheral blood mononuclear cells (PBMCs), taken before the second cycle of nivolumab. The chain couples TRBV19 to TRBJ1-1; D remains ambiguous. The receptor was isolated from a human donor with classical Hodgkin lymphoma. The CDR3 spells CASSIEGGLNTEAFF. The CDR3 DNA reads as TGTGCCAGTAGTATAGAAGGCGGGCTGAACACTGAAGCTTTCTTT.